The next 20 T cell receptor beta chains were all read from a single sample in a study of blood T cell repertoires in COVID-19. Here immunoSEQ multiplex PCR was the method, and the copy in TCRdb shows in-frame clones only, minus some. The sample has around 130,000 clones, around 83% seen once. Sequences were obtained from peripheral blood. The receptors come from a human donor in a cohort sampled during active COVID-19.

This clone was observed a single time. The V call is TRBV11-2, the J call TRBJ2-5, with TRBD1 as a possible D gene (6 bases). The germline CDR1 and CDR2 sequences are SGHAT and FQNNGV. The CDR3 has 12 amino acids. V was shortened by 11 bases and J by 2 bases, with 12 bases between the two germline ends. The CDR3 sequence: CAGSRGQETQYF. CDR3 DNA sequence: TGTGCCGGTTCTAGGGGGCAAGAGACCCAGTACTTC. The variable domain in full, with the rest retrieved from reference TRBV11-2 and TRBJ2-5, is EAGVAQSPRYKIIEKRQSVAFWCNPISGHATLYWYQQILGQGPKLLIQFQNNGVVDDSQLPKDRFSAERLKGVDSTLKIQPAKLEDSAVYLCAGSRGQETQYFGPGTRLLVL.

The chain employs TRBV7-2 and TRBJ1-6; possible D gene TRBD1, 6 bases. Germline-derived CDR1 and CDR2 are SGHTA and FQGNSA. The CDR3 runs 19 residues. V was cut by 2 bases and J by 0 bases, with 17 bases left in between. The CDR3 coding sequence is TGTGCCAGCAGCTTACGTTCCAGGGGAGGGTTCTCCTATAATTCACCCCTCCACTTT. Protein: CASSLRSRGGFSYNSPLHF.

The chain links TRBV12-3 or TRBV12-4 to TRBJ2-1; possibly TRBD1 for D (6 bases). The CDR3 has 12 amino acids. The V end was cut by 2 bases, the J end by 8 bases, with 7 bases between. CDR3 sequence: CASSLQGHEQFF. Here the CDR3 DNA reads TGTGCCAGCAGTTTACAGGGGCATGAGCAGTTCTTC.

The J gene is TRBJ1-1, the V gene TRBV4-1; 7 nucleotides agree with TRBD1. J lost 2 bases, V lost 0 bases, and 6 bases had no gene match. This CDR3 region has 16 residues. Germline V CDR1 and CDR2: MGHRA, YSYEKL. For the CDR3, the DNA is TGCGCCAGCAGCCAAGACCCTAGGGACAGCAACACTGAAGCTTTCTTT. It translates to CASSQDPRDSNTEAFF.

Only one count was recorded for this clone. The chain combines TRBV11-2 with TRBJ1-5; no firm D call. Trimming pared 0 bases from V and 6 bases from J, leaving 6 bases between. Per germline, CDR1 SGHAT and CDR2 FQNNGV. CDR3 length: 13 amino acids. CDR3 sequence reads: CASSLDRSQPQHF. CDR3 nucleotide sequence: TGTGCCAGCAGCTTAGACCGGAGTCAGCCCCAGCATTTT.

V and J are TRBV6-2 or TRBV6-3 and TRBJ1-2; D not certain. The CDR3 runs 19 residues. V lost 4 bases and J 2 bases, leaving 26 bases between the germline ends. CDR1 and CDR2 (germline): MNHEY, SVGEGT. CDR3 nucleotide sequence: TGTGCCAGCAGTTTCGGGAAAATTCTTCGGGTAGGGTACAACTATGGCTACACCTTC. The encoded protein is CASSFGKILRVGYNYGYTF.

The CDR3 loop reads CASSLSGGHYNEQFF. CDR3 sequence (DNA): TGTGCCAGCAGCCTTAGCGGGGGCCACTACAATGAGCAGTTCTTC. This sequence joins TRBV7-3 and TRBJ2-1, with TRBD2 matching 9 bases. Trimming removed 5 bases from V and 3 bases from J; junction bases left unmatched: 5. Per the germline V gene, CDR1 is SGHTA and CDR2 is FQGTGA. The CDR3 sequence is 15 residues long.

CDR3 in amino acids: CASSLSRTGMYEQFF. In DNA form, the CDR3 reads TGTGCCAGCAGCTTATCCCGGACAGGGATGTATGAGCAGTTCTTC. The genes are TRBV7-2 and TRBJ2-1; TRBD1 agrees at 8 bases. V gave up 2 bases and J gave up 8 bases; unmatched junction bases: 8. The germline CDR1 and CDR2 sequences are SGHTA and FQGNSA. The CDR3 is made up of 15 amino acids.

In nucleotides, the CDR3 is TGTGCCAGCAGCTCCCGGACAGGGTTGGGCTCTGGGGCCAACGTCCTGACTTTC. Amino acids: CASSSRTGLGSGANVLTF. The gene calls are TRBV11-3 and TRBJ2-6; TRBD1 aligns across 8 bases. CDR1 SGHNT and CDR2 YENEEA come from the germline V gene. This CDR3 contains 18 residues. J was trimmed by 0 bases and V by 4 bases; bases with no gene match: 8.

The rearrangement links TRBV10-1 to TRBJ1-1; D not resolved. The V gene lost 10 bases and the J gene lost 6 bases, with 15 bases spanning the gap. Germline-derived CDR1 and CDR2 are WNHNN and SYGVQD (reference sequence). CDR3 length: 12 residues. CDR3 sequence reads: CATKTRDAEAFF. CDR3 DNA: TGCGCCACCAAGACTCGGGATGCTGAAGCTTTCTTT.

The chain's CDR3 is CASSFTTGNNYGYTF. As DNA, the CDR3 is TGTGCCAGCAGCTTCACGACAGGGAACAACTATGGCTACACCTTC. The chain uses TRBV13 and TRBJ1-2; 7 bases are shared with TRBD1. The CDR3 spans 15 residues. Germline V gene data show CDR1 as PRHDT and CDR2 as FYEKMQ (reference sequence). V shed 3 bases, J shed 2 bases, and the junction held 6 bases outside the gene matches. The full variable domain, in which reference TRBV13 and TRBJ1-2 provide the parts outside the CDR3, is AAGVIQSPRHLIKEKRETATLKCYPIPRHDTVYWYQQGPGQDPQFLISFYEKMQSDKGSIPDRFSAQQFSDYHSELNMSSLELGDSALYFCASSFTTGNNYGYTFGSGTRLTVV.

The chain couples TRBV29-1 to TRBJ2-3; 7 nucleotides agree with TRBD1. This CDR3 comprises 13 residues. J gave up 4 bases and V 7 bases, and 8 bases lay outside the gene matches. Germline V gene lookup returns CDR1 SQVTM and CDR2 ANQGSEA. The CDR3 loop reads CSANRGFADTQYF. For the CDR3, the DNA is TGCAGCGCAAACAGGGGATTCGCAGATACGCAGTATTTT.

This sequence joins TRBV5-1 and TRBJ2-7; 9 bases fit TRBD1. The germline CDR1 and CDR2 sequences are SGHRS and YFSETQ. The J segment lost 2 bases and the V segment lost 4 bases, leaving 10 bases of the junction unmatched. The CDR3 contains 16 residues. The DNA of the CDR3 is TGCGCCAGCAGCGGGGGACAGGGACCCGGACCCTACGAGCAGTACTTC. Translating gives CASSGGQGPGPYEQYF.

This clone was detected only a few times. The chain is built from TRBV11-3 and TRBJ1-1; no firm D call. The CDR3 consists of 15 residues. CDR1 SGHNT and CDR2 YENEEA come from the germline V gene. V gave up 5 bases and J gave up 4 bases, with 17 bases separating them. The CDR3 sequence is CASSPRWAVSTEAFF. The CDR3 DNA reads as TGTGCCAGCAGCCCCCGGTGGGCTGTGAGCACTGAAGCTTTCTTT.

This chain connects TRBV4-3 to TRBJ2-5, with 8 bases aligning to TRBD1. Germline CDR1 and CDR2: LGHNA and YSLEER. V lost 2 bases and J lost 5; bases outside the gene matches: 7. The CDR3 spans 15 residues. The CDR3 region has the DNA TGCGCCAGCAGCCAAAATAGACAGGGGTTTGAGACCCAGTACTTC. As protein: CASSQNRQGFETQYF.

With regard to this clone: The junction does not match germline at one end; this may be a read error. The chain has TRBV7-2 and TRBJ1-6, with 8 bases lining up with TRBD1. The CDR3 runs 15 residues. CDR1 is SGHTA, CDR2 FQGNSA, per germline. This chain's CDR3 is CASSEYGTGHSSLHF. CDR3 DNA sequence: TGTGCCAGCAGCGAGTACGGGACAGGCCATTCATCCCTCCACTTT. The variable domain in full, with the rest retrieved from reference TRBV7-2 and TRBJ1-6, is GAGVSQSPSNKVTEKGKDVELRCDPISGHTALYWYRQSLGQGLEFLIYFQGNSAPDKSGLPSDRFSAERTGGSVSTLTIQRTQQEDSAVYLCASSEYGTGHSSLHFGNGTRLTVT.

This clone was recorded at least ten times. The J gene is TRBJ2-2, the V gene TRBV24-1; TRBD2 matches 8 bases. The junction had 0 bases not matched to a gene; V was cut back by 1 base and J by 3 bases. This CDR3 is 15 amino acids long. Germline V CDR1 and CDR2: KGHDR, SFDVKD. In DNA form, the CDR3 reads TGTGCCACCAGTGATTTAGCGGGAGACACCGGGGAGCTGTTTTTT. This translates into CATSDLAGDTGELFF.

The CDR3 protein is CASSLDRPMGTEAFF. CDR3 bases: TGCGCCAGCAGCCTGGACAGGCCGATGGGCACTGAAGCTTTCTTT. The rearrangement joins TRBV5-1 to TRBJ1-1, with 7 bases identical to TRBD1. The germline V gene has CDR1 SGHRS and CDR2 YFSETQ. V lost 4 bases and J lost 4; bases outside the gene matches: 10. The CDR3 runs 15 residues.

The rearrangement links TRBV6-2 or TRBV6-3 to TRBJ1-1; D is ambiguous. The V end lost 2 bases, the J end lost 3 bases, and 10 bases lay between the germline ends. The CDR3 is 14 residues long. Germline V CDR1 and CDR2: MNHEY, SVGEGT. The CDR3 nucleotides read TGTGCCAGCAGTTACCGGGATAGGGACACTGAAGCTTTCTTT. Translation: CASSYRDRDTEAFF.

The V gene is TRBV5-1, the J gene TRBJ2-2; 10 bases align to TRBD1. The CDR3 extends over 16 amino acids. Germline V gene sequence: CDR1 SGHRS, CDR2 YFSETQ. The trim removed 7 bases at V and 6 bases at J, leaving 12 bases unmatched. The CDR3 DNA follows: TGCGCCAGCCGCCACTTGGGACAGGGGATGTCCGGGGAGCTGTTTTTT. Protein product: CASRHLGQGMSGELFF.